This TCR beta chain was retrieved from a study of blood T cell repertoires in COVID-19. The overall study: Donors in the United States, Italy and Spain gave samples during acute or convalescent COVID-19. T cells, B-cell-depleted T cells, or PBMCs provided the cDNA or gDNA that served as material.

As originally analysed: The assay estimated nucleated cells by amplifying reference gene primers. TCRdb's table, derived via immunoSEQ multiplex PCR, lists solely in-frame clones and lacks some. The D gene and trimming were derived from the DNA, and the V and J assignments and clone size from that table. The sample yields around 160,000 clones, roughly 90% seen once. Trimming removed 0 bases from V and 4 bases from J, with 15 bases in between. Germline V CDR1 and CDR2: SSHAT, FNYEAQ (reference sequence). CDR3 length: 16 amino acids. V and J are TRBV7-7 and TRBJ2-5; TRBD2 is a possible D gene (7 bases). Material: peripheral blood. This TCR was sampled from a man between 18 and 29 years old with acute or convalescent COVID-19. The CDR3 here is CASSLAGGAGAETQYF. The DNA of the CDR3 is TGTGCCAGCAGCTTAGCCGGGGGCGCGGGGGCAGAGACCCAGTACTTC.